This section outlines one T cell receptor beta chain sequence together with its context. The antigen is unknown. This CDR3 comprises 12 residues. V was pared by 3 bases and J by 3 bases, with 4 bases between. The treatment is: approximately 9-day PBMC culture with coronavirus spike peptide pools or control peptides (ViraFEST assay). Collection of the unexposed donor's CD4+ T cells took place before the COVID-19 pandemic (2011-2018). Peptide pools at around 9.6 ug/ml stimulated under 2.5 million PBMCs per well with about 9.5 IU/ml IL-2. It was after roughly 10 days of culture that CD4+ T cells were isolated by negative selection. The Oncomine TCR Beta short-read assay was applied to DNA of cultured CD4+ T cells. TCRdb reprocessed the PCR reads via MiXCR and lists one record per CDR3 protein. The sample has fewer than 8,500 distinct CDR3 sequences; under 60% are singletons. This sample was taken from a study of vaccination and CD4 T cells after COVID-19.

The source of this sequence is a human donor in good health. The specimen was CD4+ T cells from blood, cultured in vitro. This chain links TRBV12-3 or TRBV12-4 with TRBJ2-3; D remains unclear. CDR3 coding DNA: TGTGCCAGCAGTTTGGGTACAGATACGCAGTATTTT. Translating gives CASSLGTDTQYF.